The 15 T cell receptor beta chains presented below share a single source sample, sequenced in a study of identifying expanded T cells in peripheral blood. Using immunoSEQ multiplex PCR, the repertoire was profiled, and TCRdb retains in-frame clones only, with some absent. The sample has about 120,000 clones; around four fifths are singletons. Sequencing was performed on blood. The receptors shown here come from a person aged 18 to 75 in good health.

The chain uses TRBV4-1 and TRBJ2-4, with 8 bases aligning to TRBD1. The CDR3 extends over 17 amino acids. V dropped 4 bases and J dropped 1; count of bases not matched to a gene: 9. Per germline, CDR1 MGHRA and CDR2 YSYEKL. CDR3 sequence: CASSPYLDRGAKNIQYF. The CDR3 DNA reads TGCGCCAGCAGCCCCTACCTCGACAGGGGCGCCAAAAACATTCAGTACTTC.

The chain is built from TRBV7-8 and TRBJ1-1; D might be TRBD1 (5 bases). This CDR3 comprises 13 residues. Per the germline V gene, CDR1 is SGHVS and CDR2 is FQNEAQ. Between the trimmed V and J ends, which lost 4 bases and 11 bases, there was a span of 17 bases. This chain's CDR3 is CASSSGPGGVAFF. The CDR3 nucleotides are TGTGCCAGCAGCTCCGGACCTGGGGGAGTTGCTTTCTTT.

CDR3 residues: CASSMDAGFHYGYTF. CDR3 DNA: TGTGCCAGTAGTATGGATGCGGGGTTCCACTATGGCTACACCTTC. V is TRBV19 and J is TRBJ1-2; no clear D gene. V was shortened by 3 bases and J by 3 bases, with 14 bases between the two germline ends. The CDR3 spans 15 residues. CDR1 is LNHDA, CDR2 SQIVND, per germline (reference sequence).

The V and J genes are TRBV30 and TRBJ1-2; possible D gene TRBD1, 6 bases. Trimming removed 4 bases at V and 2 bases at J, with 11 bases between. CDR3 length equals 13 residues. Germline CDR1 reads GTSNPN; CDR2 reads SVGIG (reference sequence). The CDR3 region is CAWTMDRNYGYTF. The CDR3 DNA reads TGTGCCTGGACCATGGACAGAAACTATGGCTACACCTTC. The entire variable domain, with the rest obtained from reference TRBV30 and TRBJ1-2, is as follows: SQTIHQWPATLVQPVGSPLSLECTVEGTSNPNLYWYRQAAGRGLQLLFYSVGIGQISSEVPQNLSASRPQDRQFILSSKKLLLSDSGFYLCAWTMDRNYGYTFGSGTRLTVV.

In DNA form, the CDR3 reads TGTGCCAGTAGTATAGATGACCTGGGGTACACCTTC. This codes for CASSIDDLGYTF. The V and J genes are TRBV19 and TRBJ1-2; D gene unclear. The V and J ends lost 0 bases and 11 bases respectively, with 10 bases between them. Germline lookup yields CDR1 LNHDA and CDR2 SQIVND (reference sequence). This CDR3 region has 12 residues.

This chain connects TRBV6-6 to TRBJ1-4; D is uncertain. This CDR3 is 15 amino acids long. Germline V CDR1 and CDR2: MNHNY, SVGAGI (reference sequence). Trimming removed 1 base from V and 1 base from J, with 7 bases in between. The chain's CDR3 is CASSYLVLTNEKLFF. CDR3 DNA: TGTGCCAGCAGTTACTTGGTATTAACTAATGAAAAACTGTTTTTT.

The V and J genes are TRBV19 and TRBJ1-2, with D unresolved. Looked up from germline, CDR1 is LNHDA and CDR2 is SQIVND (reference sequence). The CDR3 spans 15 residues. Trimming pared 9 bases from V and 5 bases from J, leaving 22 bases between. The CDR3 here is CASRAGLERLYGYTF. The CDR3 nucleotides are TGTGCCAGCCGCGCGGGTTTAGAACGACTTTATGGCTACACCTTC.

J is TRBJ1-2 and V is TRBV5-6; a weak D match, TRBD1 (6 bases). Looked up from germline, CDR1 is SGHDT and CDR2 is YYEEEE. This CDR3 has 15 amino acids. V lost 3 bases and J 4 bases, leaving 16 bases between the germline ends. CDR3: CASSSNRVGPYGYTF. The CDR3 DNA reads TGTGCCAGCAGCTCAAACAGGGTTGGACCCTATGGCTACACCTTC.

This clone appeared once. Germline and junction disagree at one end, which may indicate a read error. The rearrangement joins TRBV5-8 to TRBJ2-1; 7 bases fit TRBD1. The CDR3 is 17 residues long. The germline V gene encodes CDR1 SGHTS and CDR2 YDEGEE. The CDR3 spells CASSQARGLQFPNEQFF. CDR3 nucleotide sequence: TGCGCCAGCAGCCAGGCCAGGGGGTTGCAATTCCCCAATGAGCAGTTCTTC. Variable domain in full (rest from reference TRBV5-8 and TRBJ2-1): EAGVTQSPTHLIKTRGQQATLRCSPISGHTSVYWYQQALGLGLQFLLWYDEGEERNRGNFPPRFSGRQFPNYSSELNVNALELEDSALYLCASSQARGLQFPNEQFFGPGTRLTVL.

As DNA, the CDR3 is TGTGCCAGCAGCCGTACCTACAGGGAGAACACTGAAGCTTTCTTT. This translates into CASSRTYRENTEAFF. The V call is TRBV5-4, the J call TRBJ1-1; D might be TRBD1 (6 bases). The CDR3 is 15 residues long. V lost 4 bases to trimming and J lost 1 base, with 14 bases between them. CDR1 is SGHNT and CDR2 is YYREEE in the germline V gene (reference sequence).

The chain uses TRBV6-1 and TRBJ2-1; D unclear. Trimming cost V 8 bases and J 8 bases, with 16 bases left between them. This CDR3 has 13 residues. Germline CDR1 MNHNS, CDR2 SASEGT. The CDR3 is CASLGDGLYEQFF. The CDR3 DNA is TGTGCCAGCCTCGGTGATGGATTGTATGAGCAGTTCTTC.

The gene calls are TRBV5-4 and TRBJ1-6; no clear D. Germline values: CDR1 SGHNT, CDR2 YYREEE (reference sequence). The CDR3 spans 16 residues. V dropped 1 base and J dropped 0 bases, with 8 bases sitting between them. The CDR3 reads CASSLRVSSYNSPLHF. Written as DNA, the CDR3 is TGTGCCAGCAGCTTGCGAGTTAGCTCCTATAATTCACCCCTCCACTTT. Looking up the rest from reference TRBV5-4 and TRBJ1-6 gives the full variable domain: ETGVTQSPTHLIKTRGQQVTLRCSSQSGHNTVSWYQQALGQGPQFIFQYYREEENGRGNFPPRFSGLQFPNYSSELNVNALELDDSALYLCASSLRVSSYNSPLHFGNGTRLTVT.

The chain joins TRBV7-7 to TRBJ2-2; D is unresolved. Trimming took 3 bases from V and 6 from J, leaving 8 bases between them. The CDR3 contains 13 residues. CDR1 and CDR2 (germline): SSHAT, FNYEAQ (reference sequence). CDR3 in amino acids: CASSFQHAGELFF. For the CDR3, the DNA is TGTGCCAGCAGCTTTCAACATGCCGGGGAGCTGTTTTTT.

The V and J genes are TRBV7-9 and TRBJ1-1; D is uncertain. V lost 11 bases and J lost 6, with 16 bases in between. CDR3 length equals 12 residues. Germline lookup yields CDR1 SEHNR and CDR2 FQNEAQ (reference sequence). For the CDR3, the DNA is TGTGCCGAAAGACGGATTGAATCTGAAGCTTTCTTT. Translation gives CAERRIESEAFF.

V and J are TRBV5-1 and TRBJ2-2, with D tentatively TRBD1 (6 bases). This CDR3 spans 14 amino acids. The V end was cut by 5 bases, the J end by 5 bases, with 13 bases between. Germline assignment: CDR1 SGHRS and CDR2 YFSETQ. The CDR3 nucleotides are TGCGCCAGCAGATATGGACAGAATACCGGGGAGCTGTTTTTT. Translated, it gives CASRYGQNTGELFF.